The 21 T cell receptor beta chains reported below all come from one sample, sequenced in a study of naive and memory T cell subsets. The SP2 primer and nested alpha and beta constant region primers amplified ligated cDNA in four rounds. From the 5' RACE reads, TCRdb called clonotypes with MiXCR, one entry per CDR3 protein. The sample includes 25,000 to 35,000 distinct CDR3 sequences, over 15% of them seen just once. The library had UMIs added by 3' ligation of an oligonucleotide to TCR cDNA. The receptors originated from a female donor in good health.

To note about this clonotype: A much larger clone is a single base away; this may be a read error. The rearrangement uses TRBV29-1 and TRBJ2-1; D remains unclear. The CDR3 has 11 residues. Between the trimmed V and J ends, which lost 7 bases and 9 bases, there was a span of 13 bases. Germline assignment: CDR1 SQVTM and CDR2 ANQGSEA. The CDR3 DNA sequence: TGCAGCGCTGATGGAGTCAGTGAGCAGTTCTTC. Amino acid sequence: CSADGVSEQFF.

This clonotype was observed many times. The chain is built from TRBV12-3 or TRBV12-4 and TRBJ1-4; no firm D call. This CDR3 has 15 amino acids. V was trimmed by 6 bases and J by 4 bases, leaving 15 bases between them. CDR3 loop: CASSTTRADNEKLFF. In DNA form, the CDR3 reads TGTGCCAGCAGCACCACTAGAGCAGATAATGAAAAACTGTTTTTT.

This clonotype is deemed medium-sized. The rearrangement links TRBV29-1 to TRBJ2-7; D is unresolved. Per the germline V gene, CDR1 is SQVTM and CDR2 is ANQGSEA. The germline V and J ends were trimmed by 4 bases and 3 bases, with 7 bases remaining between them. The CDR3 runs 11 residues. CDR3 protein: CSVGEFYEQYF. The CDR3 DNA sequence: TGCAGCGTTGGAGAGTTCTACGAGCAGTACTTC.

There are a few counts of this clonotype. The V gene is TRBV5-1, the J gene TRBJ2-7; D uncertain. Trimming shortened V by 5 bases and J by 4 bases, and 7 bases separated the two germline ends. Germline CDR1 SGHRS, CDR2 YFSETQ. This CDR3 has 11 residues. The CDR3 region is CASRAGYEQYF. As DNA, the CDR3 is TGCGCCAGCAGAGCAGGATACGAGCAGTACTTC.

The chain has TRBV5-1 and TRBJ1-3, with 7 bases that match TRBD1. CDR1 and CDR2 from the germline V gene are SGHRS and YFSETQ. This CDR3 region has 16 residues. J gave up 3 bases and V 4 bases, and 10 bases lay outside the gene matches. CDR3 loop: CASSHQGGAYGNTIYF. CDR3 in DNA: TGCGCCAGCAGCCATCAGGGGGGGGCCTATGGAAACACCATATATTTT. The entire variable domain, with the rest obtained from reference TRBV5-1 and TRBJ1-3, is as follows: KAGVTQTPRYLIKTRGQQVTLSCSPISGHRSVSWYQQTPGQGLQFLFEYFSETQRNKGNFPGRFSGRQFSNSRSEMNVSTLELGDSALYLCASSHQGGAYGNTIYFGEGSWLTVV.

Comments on this clonotype: A much larger clone lies a single base off, so this may be a read error. V and J are TRBV29-1 and TRBJ1-2, with a possible D match to TRBD1 (5 bases). There are 11 residues in the CDR3. V was shortened by 1 base and J by 12 bases, with 12 bases between the two germline ends. Germline values: CDR1 SQVTM, CDR2 ANQGSEA. CDR3 coding DNA: TGCAGCGTTGAAGGGGGCTTCGGCGACACCTTC. It specifies CSVEGGFGDTF.

The chain combines TRBV11-2 with TRBJ1-1, with 7 bases fitting TRBD1. Germline V gives CDR1 SGHAT, CDR2 FQNNGV. The ends lost 5 bases at V and 3 bases at J; junction bases unmatched: 12. This CDR3 spans 16 amino acids. CDR3 nucleotides: TGTGCCAGCAGCCGCCCAAACAGGGGCTCACACACTGAAGCTTTCTTT. Its translation is CASSRPNRGSHTEAFF.

About this clonotype itself: A read error may explain this, as a much larger clone is one base away. The rearrangement joins TRBV6-1 to TRBJ2-5; D not certain. V was pared by 6 bases and J by 7 bases, with 6 bases between. This CDR3 is built from 10 residues. Germline assignment: CDR1 MNHNS and CDR2 SASEGT. The CDR3: CASSLGTQYF. The CDR3 region has the DNA TGTGCCAGCAGCCTAGGGACCCAGTACTTC.

This clonotype was found many times. For the CDR3, the DNA is TGTGCCAGTAGTACGCACTCCCCCAGTGACAATGAGCAGTTCTTC. Encoded protein: CASSTHSPSDNEQFF. The V and J genes are TRBV19 and TRBJ2-1, with D unclear. This CDR3 has 15 amino acids. Trimming took 4 bases from V and 5 from J, leaving 15 bases between them. Germline V gene lookup returns CDR1 LNHDA and CDR2 SQIVND (reference sequence). Drawing the rest from reference TRBV19 and TRBJ2-1, the complete variable domain is DGGITQSPKYLFRKEGQNVTLSCEQNLNHDAMYWYRQDPGQGLRLIYYSQIVNDFQKGDIAEGYSVSREKKESFPLTVTSAQKNPTAFYLCASSTHSPSDNEQFFGPGTRLTVL.

This clonotype is labeled as medium-sized. The V and J genes are TRBV18 and TRBJ1-6; perhaps TRBD1 as D (6 bases). From germline, CDR1 is KGHSH and CDR2 LQKENI. Trimming left V 4 bases short and J 3 bases short, with 19 bases between. This CDR3 is built from 18 residues. This chain's CDR3 is CASSLKVQGADYNSPLHF. Written as DNA, the CDR3 is TGTGCCAGCTCACTTAAGGTACAGGGCGCTGACTATAATTCACCCCTCCACTTT.

Relative to its sample, this clonotype is medium-sized. The CDR3 nucleotides are TGCAGCGTTGATTTCATGCCCAATGAGCAGTTCTTC. Protein sequence: CSVDFMPNEQFF. The chain employs TRBV29-1 and TRBJ2-1; D is unresolved. CDR1 and CDR2 (germline): SQVTM, ANQGSEA. The CDR3 totals 12 residues. Trimming cost V 3 bases and J 6 bases, with 9 bases left between them.

This clonotype rates as medium-sized. The chain employs TRBV18 and TRBJ1-4; D not resolved. The CDR3 consists of 14 residues. V shed 6 bases and J shed 8 bases, with 16 bases lying between them. From germline, CDR1 is KGHSH and CDR2 LQKENI. The CDR3 loop is CASSYDRDPEKLFF. For the CDR3, the DNA is TGTGCCAGCTCCTACGACCGGGATCCCGAAAAACTGTTTTTT.

In its sample, this clonotype was seen a few times. The CDR3 reads CSAGNYEQYF. As DNA, the CDR3 is TGCAGTGCTGGGAACTACGAGCAGTACTTC. The V and J genes are TRBV20-1 and TRBJ2-7; D gene uncertain. Germline CDR1 DFQATT, CDR2 SNEGSKA (reference sequence). Trimming left V 5 bases short and J 3 bases short, with 5 bases between. CDR3 length: 10 amino acids.

The genes are TRBV29-1 and TRBJ1-1; 9 bases align to TRBD1. V gave up 6 bases and J gave up 4 bases; unmatched junction bases: 9. Looked up from germline, CDR1 is SQVTM and CDR2 is ANQGSEA. The CDR3 covers 14 residues. CDR3 bases: TGCAGCGTCGGACAGGGGATGACGGGCACTGAAGCTTTCTTT. It encodes CSVGQGMTGTEAFF.

This clonotype was observed a few times. The junction and the germline gene differ at one end; a read error may be behind it. The chain recombines TRBV7-9 with TRBJ1-2, with D perhaps TRBD1 (5 bases). Germline loops: CDR1 SEHNR, CDR2 FQNEAQ (reference sequence). This CDR3 has 14 residues. The CDR3 coding sequence is TGTGCCAGCAGTTTAGACAGCCCTGGCTATGGCTACACCTTC. Translated, it gives CASSLDSPGYGYTF.

There are a few counts of this clonotype. This chain uses TRBV4-2 with TRBJ2-5; 7 nucleotides align to TRBD2. V shed 1 base and J 1 base; nucleotides not matched to a gene: 9. The CDR3 spans 17 residues. Germline V gene sequence: CDR1 LGHNA, CDR2 YNFKEQ. The CDR3 reads CASSQAPGGGGQETQYF. CDR3 nucleotides: TGTGCCAGCAGCCAAGCCCCTGGGGGGGGGGGCCAAGAGACCCAGTACTTC.

The rearrangement links TRBV12-3 or TRBV12-4 to TRBJ2-1, with TRBD1 identical over 10 bases. This CDR3 is built from 15 residues. The V and J ends lost 6 bases and 2 bases, in that order; junction bases with no gene match: 4. The CDR3 is CASRGGQGAYNEQFF. The CDR3 DNA follows: TGTGCCAGCAGGGGAGGACAGGGGGCCTACAATGAGCAGTTCTTC.

V and J are TRBV9 and TRBJ2-6; the match to TRBD1 covers 10 bases. Per the germline V gene, CDR1 is SGDLS and CDR2 is YYNGEE. The CDR3 is 18 residues long. Germline trimming cut 1 base from V and 4 bases from J; bases unmatched to any gene: 8. The CDR3 region has the DNA TGTGCCAGCAGCGTATCTCTCGGGACAGGGGTCGGGGCCAACGTCCTGACTTTC. Its translation is CASSVSLGTGVGANVLTF. The full variable domain, in which reference TRBV9 and TRBJ2-6 provide the parts outside the CDR3, is DSGVTQTPKHLITATGQRVTLRCSPRSGDLSVYWYQQSLDQGLQFLIQYYNGEERAKGNILERFSAQQFPDLHSELNLSSLELGDSALYFCASSVSLGTGVGANVLTFGAGSRLTVL.

This clonotype is labeled as medium-sized. The chain joins TRBV11-2 to TRBJ2-7, with 10 bases that match TRBD2. Germline loops: CDR1 SGHAT, CDR2 FQNNGV. The CDR3 runs 16 residues. V trimming: 1 base; J trimming: 1 base; junction bases outside the gene matches: 4. The CDR3: CASSLGASGGSYEQYF. CDR3 DNA sequence: TGTGCCAGCAGCTTAGGTGCTAGCGGGGGATCCTACGAGCAGTACTTC.

The sample holds many counts of this clonotype. This chain joins TRBV20-1 and TRBJ2-3, with D tentatively TRBD2 (5 bases). The CDR3 spans 16 residues. Trimming shortened V by 3 bases and J by 0 bases, and 16 bases separated the two germline ends. Germline CDR1 DFQATT, CDR2 SNEGSKA (reference sequence). CDR3 DNA: TGCAGTGCTAGCCCCGGCCGGGGAGCTAGCACAGATACGCAGTATTTT. This encodes CSASPGRGASTDTQYF.

This clonotype is deemed medium-sized (0.01 to 0.1%). The V call is TRBV7-2, the J call TRBJ2-4, with D possibly being TRBD1 (6 bases). CDR1 SGHTA and CDR2 FQGNSA come from the germline V gene. The ends were cut back, 4 bases at V and 3 bases at J, with 10 bases in the middle. CDR3 length: 14 amino acids. CDR3 protein: CASSSGQYKNIQYF. The CDR3 bases are TGTGCCAGCAGCTCTGGACAGTACAAAAACATTCAGTACTTC.